Presented here are 30 T cell receptor beta chains from one specimen sequenced in a study of beta chain features in type 1 diabetes. cDNA synthesis used the whole RNA isolate, giving expressed TCRB sequences. TCRdb keeps only in-frame clones here, not all; method: immunoSEQ multiplex PCR. The repertoire holds around 450,000 clones, roughly 10% seen once, with over 0.035% in the top ten. Sequencing was done on a sample of naive CD4+ T cells from blood. All receptors come from a woman aged 18-29 years in good health.

V and J are TRBV7-3 and TRBJ2-7; perhaps TRBD2 as D (6 bases). The CDR3 covers 14 residues. V dropped 4 bases and J dropped 3 bases, with 13 bases sitting between them. Germline V gene lookup returns CDR1 SGHTA and CDR2 FQGTGA. The CDR3 loop is CASSYDGTFYEQYF. In DNA, the CDR3 is TGTGCCAGCAGCTATGACGGGACTTTCTACGAGCAGTACTTC.

This chain uses TRBV7-2 with TRBJ2-1; TRBD1 is a possible D gene (7 bases). The CDR3 length is 13 residues. Germline V gene data show CDR1 as SGHTA and CDR2 as FQGNSA. V was trimmed by 7 bases and J by 7 bases, leaving 14 bases between them. The CDR3 DNA reads TGTGCCAGCACCAGGAGGGGGCTGAATGAGCAGTTCTTC. Its protein product is CASTRRGLNEQFF.

V and J are TRBV27 and TRBJ1-1; a possible D gene is TRBD1 (5 bases). The length of the CDR3 is 16 residues. V was trimmed by 7 bases and J by 1 base, leaving 19 bases between them. Per germline, CDR1 MNHEY and CDR2 SMNVEV (reference sequence). DNA of the CDR3: TGTGCCAGCAACCTGCGTGGGACCTCTGGGAACACTGAAGCTTTCTTT. Protein sequence: CASNLRGTSGNTEAFF.

V usage is TRBV2 and J usage is TRBJ1-6; D remains ambiguous. CDR1 is SNHLY and CDR2 is FYNNEI in the germline V gene. The CDR3 is made up of 15 amino acids. V shed 3 bases and J shed 9 bases, with 15 bases lying between them. CDR3 nucleotide sequence: TGTGCCAGCAGTGATTGGATACTTAACATTTCACCCCTCCACTTT. This encodes CASSDWILNISPLHF.

This CDR3 reads CAWSVSGKRTEAFF. For the CDR3, the DNA is TGTGCCTGGAGTGTCTCAGGGAAACGCACTGAAGCTTTCTTT. This chain joins TRBV30 and TRBJ1-1; D might be TRBD1 (5 bases). The V and J ends lost 0 bases and 4 bases respectively, with 12 bases between them. The CDR3 runs to 14 residues. The V gene's germline CDR1 is GTSNPN and CDR2 SVGIG (reference sequence).

The V call is TRBV12-5, the J call TRBJ1-2, with no clear D. The CDR3 has 14 amino acids. The germline CDR1 and CDR2 sequences are LGHNT and FRNRAP. V lost 0 bases to trimming and J lost 6 bases, with 11 bases between them. CDR3 residues: CASGLVLGSDGYTF. CDR3 in DNA: TGTGCTAGTGGTTTGGTACTTGGTTCGGATGGCTACACCTTC.

The gene calls are TRBV7-2 and TRBJ2-4, with TRBD2 matching 8 bases. CDR3 length: 17 amino acids. CDR1 SGHTA and CDR2 FQGNSA come from the germline V gene. With 4 bases clipped from V and 0 bases from J, the junction kept 8 bases outside the gene matches. The CDR3 here is CASSSDSGRVAKNIQYF. CDR3 in DNA: TGTGCCAGCAGCTCCGACTCCGGGAGGGTAGCCAAAAACATTCAGTACTTC. Filled out from reference TRBV7-2 and TRBJ2-4, the complete variable domain reads GAGVSQSPSNKVTEKGKDVELRCDPISGHTALYWYRQSLGQGLEFLIYFQGNSAPDKSGLPSDRFSAERTGGSVSTLTIQRTQQEDSAVYLCASSSDSGRVAKNIQYFGAGTRLSVL.

In its sample, this clone was seen a few times. The chain uses TRBV5-1 and TRBJ2-1; D gene ambiguous. CDR1 and CDR2 (germline): SGHRS, YFSETQ. The CDR3 sequence is 15 residues long. Trimming stripped 6 bases from V and 1 base from J, with 14 bases between. CDR3 in amino acids: CASNPLPGSYNEQFF. CDR3 nucleotides: TGCGCCAGCAATCCGCTGCCGGGTTCCTACAATGAGCAGTTCTTC.

The gene calls are TRBV11-2 and TRBJ2-3; D is unresolved. The CDR3 has 12 amino acids. In germline, CDR1 is SGHAT, CDR2 FQNNGV. The V and J ends lost 1 base and 7 bases respectively, with 6 bases between them. Here the CDR3 reads CASSLVVNTQYF. Here the CDR3 DNA reads TGTGCCAGCAGCTTAGTTGTAAATACGCAGTATTTT.

This sequence joins TRBV29-1 and TRBJ2-5; TRBD2 matches at 10 bases. CDR1 SQVTM and CDR2 ANQGSEA come from the germline V gene. The CDR3 contains 14 residues. The ends lost 4 bases at V and 2 bases at J; junction bases unmatched: 4. CDR3 sequence (DNA): TGCAGCGTTGTCAAACTAGCGGGGCAAGAGACCCAGTACTTC. Encoded protein: CSVVKLAGQETQYF.

This clone was recorded a few times. The CDR3 DNA reads as TGTGCCAGCACGAAACAGGGGGCGGTCTACGAGCAGTACTTC. It translates to CASTKQGAVYEQYF. V is TRBV2 and J is TRBJ2-7; 9 bases match TRBD1. Germline values: CDR1 SNHLY, CDR2 FYNNEI. The J segment lost 3 bases and the V segment lost 7 bases, leaving 7 bases of the junction unmatched. The CDR3 totals 14 residues.

There are a few counts of this clone. J is TRBJ2-4 and V is TRBV18; D might be TRBD1 or TRBD2, each matching 5 bases. The V end lost 6 bases, the J end lost 9 bases, and 15 bases lay between the germline ends. The CDR3 extends over 13 amino acids. Germline CDR1 and CDR2: KGHSH and LQKENI. CDR3 coding DNA: TGTGCCAGCTCTTCTCCCGGGACGGGCATTCAGTACTTC. This sequence encodes CASSSPGTGIQYF.

The V gene is TRBV29-1, the J gene TRBJ1-2; 10 nucleotides agree with TRBD1. The germline V gene encodes CDR1 SQVTM and CDR2 ANQGSEA. Unmatched junction bases numbered 9, after V lost 3 bases and J lost 5 bases. There are 15 residues in the CDR3. The chain's CDR3 is CSVDDRGQGYYGYTF. The CDR3 DNA follows: TGCAGCGTTGATGACCGGGGACAGGGGTATTATGGCTACACCTTC.

This clone was seen more than once but under ten times. The chain links TRBV25-1 to TRBJ1-4, with 7 bases that match TRBD1. V lost 1 base and J lost 7; bases outside the gene matches: 9. This CDR3 comprises 16 residues. CDR1 is MGHDK, CDR2 SYGVNS, per germline. CDR3 nucleotide sequence: TGTGCCAGCAGTGAATCGGCCACAGGGGTGGCTGAAAAACTGTTTTTT. As protein: CASSESATGVAEKLFF.

This sequence joins TRBV2 and TRBJ2-2, with D possibly being TRBD1 (6 bases). The CDR3 runs 15 residues. Trimming cost V 11 bases and J 4 bases, with 20 bases left between them. Germline V gives CDR1 SNHLY, CDR2 FYNNEI. The CDR3 spells CASDITGTGTGELFF. The CDR3 bases are TGTGCCTCCGACATTACAGGGACCGGCACCGGGGAGCTGTTTTTT.

The chain links TRBV7-2 to TRBJ2-5; 7 nucleotides align to TRBD2. CDR1 SGHTA and CDR2 FQGNSA come from the germline V gene. J lost 5 bases, V lost 5 bases, and 11 bases had no gene match. CDR3 size: 15 residues. The CDR3 DNA reads as TGTGCCAGCAGCCCCGGGGGGAGGGGCCCGGAGACCCAGTACTTC. It yields the protein CASSPGGRGPETQYF.

CDR3 nucleotides: TGTGCCAGCAGCCGGACCCGAGGTTCACCCCTCCACTTT. It encodes CASSRTRGSPLHF. The rearrangement uses TRBV27 and TRBJ1-6; no reliable D call. Germline CDR1 and CDR2: MNHEY and SMNVEV (reference sequence). V dropped 6 bases and J dropped 9 bases, with 12 bases sitting between them. This CDR3 region has 13 residues.

This chain joins TRBV4-1 and TRBJ2-1; 13 bases are shared with TRBD2. V lost 4 bases to trimming and J lost 7 bases; unmatched junction nucleotides: 4. Germline-derived CDR1 and CDR2 are MGHRA and YSYEKL. This CDR3 is 15 amino acids long. The CDR3, as DNA: TGCGCCAGCAGCCCCGGACTAGCGGGGGCGAATGAGCAGTTCTTC. It yields the protein CASSPGLAGANEQFF.

The CDR3 DNA sequence: TGTGCCAGCAGCTATAGGGTTCAAGAGACCCAGTACTTC. It yields the protein CASSYRVQETQYF. The rearrangement links TRBV7-9 to TRBJ2-5; no clear D gene. Germline V gene data show CDR1 as SEHNR and CDR2 as FQNEAQ (reference sequence). The ends were cut back, 4 bases at V and 2 bases at J, with 8 bases in the middle. CDR3 length: 13 residues. The full variable domain, in which reference TRBV7-9 and TRBJ2-5 provide the parts outside the CDR3, is DTGVSQNPRHKITKRGQNVTFRCDPISEHNRLYWYRQTLGQGPEFLTYFQNEAQLEKSRLLSDRFSAERPKGSFSTLEIQRTEQGDSAMYLCASSYRVQETQYFGPGTRLLVL.

This clone turned up a few times. The chain has TRBV7-2 and TRBJ2-2; D remains unclear. V lost 2 bases and J lost 6, with 7 bases in between. CDR1 is SGHTA and CDR2 is FQGNSA in the germline V gene. The CDR3 spans 13 residues. The CDR3 DNA is TGTGCCAGCAGCTTAACGGCTCCCGGGGAGCTGTTTTTT. Its translation is CASSLTAPGELFF.

This clone turned up a few times. The V and J genes are TRBV3-2 and TRBJ2-1; the D call TRBD2 from the table was never checked on the DNA. TRBV3-2 is labeled a pseudogene. The CDR3 loop spans 9 amino acids. The CDR3 region is CASSPSLFF. Here the CDR3 DNA reads TGTGCCAGCAGCCCCTCTCTGTTCTTC.

The table lists this clone with a few counts. V is TRBV2 and J is TRBJ2-7, with 8 bases aligning to TRBD2. The length of the CDR3 is 13 residues. The ends lost 5 bases at V and 7 bases at J; junction bases unmatched: 7. CDR1 and CDR2 from the germline V gene are SNHLY and FYNNEI. The CDR3 here is CASSLAGLSEQYF. The CDR3 DNA reads as TGTGCCAGCAGTTTAGCGGGACTGTCTGAGCAGTACTTC.

At least ten counts were recorded for this clone. The chain links TRBV14 to TRBJ2-1; no reliable D call. This CDR3 is built from 11 residues. Per the germline V gene, CDR1 is SGHDN and CDR2 is FVKESK. V was pared by 5 bases and J by 8 bases, with 7 bases between. CDR3 nucleotides: TGTGCCAGCAGCAAGGGCGATGAGCAGTTCTTC. This sequence encodes CASSKGDEQFF.

The sample holds a few counts of this clone. The rearrangement links TRBV6-5 to TRBJ1-2, with a possible D match to TRBD1 (6 bases). Trimming removed 6 bases at V and 5 bases at J, with 13 bases between. There are 13 residues in the CDR3. Germline loops: CDR1 MNHEY, CDR2 SVGAGI. CDR3 bases: TGTGCCAGCAGCCCAGGACAGTCATATGGCTACACCTTC. This sequence encodes CASSPGQSYGYTF.

This chain links TRBV5-1 with TRBJ1-2; the D is unclear. V was clipped by 0 bases and J by 7 bases, with 10 bases between them. This CDR3 comprises 13 residues. Per the germline V gene, CDR1 is SGHRS and CDR2 is YFSETQ. The DNA for the CDR3 is TGCGCCAGCAGCTTGGGGTCAGGACCTGGCTACACCTTC. Protein: CASSLGSGPGYTF. Supplemented by reference TRBV5-1 and TRBJ1-2, the full variable domain reads KAGVTQTPRYLIKTRGQQVTLSCSPISGHRSVSWYQQTPGQGLQFLFEYFSETQRNKGNFPGRFSGRQFSNSRSEMNVSTLELGDSALYLCASSLGSGPGYTFGSGTRLTVV.

The chain joins TRBV27 to TRBJ2-7; D may be TRBD1 or TRBD2 (6 bases each). Trimming stripped 6 bases from V and 4 bases from J, with 19 bases between. Germline values: CDR1 MNHEY, CDR2 SMNVEV (reference sequence). The CDR3 length is 15 residues. In DNA, the CDR3 is TGTGCCAGCAGCCGGGGCGGGACACTATATTACGAGCAGTACTTC. It codes for CASSRGGTLYYEQYF.

This clone was detected ten times or more. The V call is TRBV23-1, the J call TRBJ2-1; D not resolved. TRBV23-1 falls under the ORF class, with uncertain function. V dropped 3 bases and J dropped 3 bases, with 9 bases sitting between them. CDR3 length equals 14 residues. DNA for the CDR3: TGCGCCAGCAGTCATCCGGGCCTCTACAATGAGCAGTTCTTC. It codes for CASSHPGLYNEQFF.

A few counts support this clone. This chain links TRBV4-2 with TRBJ2-6; D may match TRBD1 or TRBD2 (5 bases each). The CDR3 runs to 19 residues. V was cut by 1 base and J by 0 bases, with 16 bases left in between. Per the germline V gene, CDR1 is LGHNA and CDR2 is YNFKEQ. CDR3 coding DNA: TGTGCCAGCAGCCAAGCCCCGGGACGCTCAAGCTCTGGGGCCAACGTCCTGACTTTC. It is translated as CASSQAPGRSSSGANVLTF.

This clone was found a few times. The chain carries TRBV2 and TRBJ1-4; no reliable D call. Germline CDR1 is SNHLY and CDR2 is FYNNEI. The V end lost 6 bases, the J end lost 0 bases, and 11 bases lay between the germline ends. The CDR3 is 15 residues long. The CDR3 coding sequence is TGTGCCAGCAGCCTGCTAAGGGCAACTAATGAAAAACTGTTTTTT. Translating gives CASSLLRATNEKLFF.

V gene TRBV27 combines with J gene TRBJ2-5; D is possibly TRBD1 (5 bases). V shed 4 bases and J shed 9 bases, with 15 bases lying between them. The CDR3 loop spans 13 amino acids. Germline V lookup: CDR1 MNHEY, CDR2 SMNVEV (reference sequence). CDR3 sequence reads: CASSSAAKGAQYF. The CDR3 coding sequence is TGTGCCAGCAGTTCGGCGGCGAAAGGGGCCCAGTACTTC.